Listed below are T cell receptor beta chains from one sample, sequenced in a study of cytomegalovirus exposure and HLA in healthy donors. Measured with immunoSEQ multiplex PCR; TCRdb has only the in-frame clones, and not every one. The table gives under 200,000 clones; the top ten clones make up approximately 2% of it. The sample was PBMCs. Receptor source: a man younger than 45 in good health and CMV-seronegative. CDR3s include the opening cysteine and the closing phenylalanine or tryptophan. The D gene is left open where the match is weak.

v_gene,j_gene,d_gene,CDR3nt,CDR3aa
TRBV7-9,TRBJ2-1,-,TGTGCCAGCTCAGCTAGCTCCTACAATGAGCAGTTCTTC,CASSASSYNEQFF
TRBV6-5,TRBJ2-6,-,TGTGCCAGCGGCGCAGCGGGGGCCAACGTCCTGACTTTC,CASGAAGANVLTF
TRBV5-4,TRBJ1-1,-,TGTGCCAGCAGTATGGGACACCTCAGGTCGGAAGCTTTCTTT,CASSMGHLRSEAFF
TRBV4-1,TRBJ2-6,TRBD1,TGCGCCAGCAGCCCAACCGGGACAGCCTCTGGGGCCAACGTCCTGACTTTC,CASSPTGTASGANVLTF
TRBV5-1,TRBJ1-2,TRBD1,TGCGCCAGCAGCTTGGAGGGGGCGCAGGGCTACACCTTC,CASSLEGAQGYTF
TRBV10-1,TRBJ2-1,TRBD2,TGCGCCAGCAGTGAGTCGACTAGCGGGAGACTGGATGAGCAGTTCTTC,CASSESTSGRLDEQFF
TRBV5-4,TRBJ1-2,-,TGTGCCAGCAGCTACTCCGGGTCCCCTTCGAGTGGCTACACCTTC,CASSYSGSPSSGYTF
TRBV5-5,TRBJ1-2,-,TGTGCCAGCAGCTTAACAGGAGGGGATGGCTACACCTTC,CASSLTGGDGYTF
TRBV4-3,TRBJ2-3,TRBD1,TGCGCCAGCAGCCTAGGACAGGGGGCATGGGATACGCAGTATTTT,CASSLGQGAWDTQYF
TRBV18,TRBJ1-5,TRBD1,TGTGCCAGCTCACCAGGGACAGGGGCGTCGGGGCCCCAGCATTTT,CASSPGTGASGPQHF
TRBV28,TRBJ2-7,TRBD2,TGTGCCAGCAGTTCGCCAGCGGGGGGGAGCTACGAGCAGTACTTC,CASSSPAGGSYEQYF
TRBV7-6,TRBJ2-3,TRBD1,TGTGCCAGCAGCTTCGGTTACGGCTTAGGACAGGGGGACGAAGATACGCAGTATTTT,CASSFGYGLGQGDEDTQYF
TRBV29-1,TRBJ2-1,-,TGCAGCGCACAGGGAAATGAGCAGTTCTTC,CSAQGNEQFF
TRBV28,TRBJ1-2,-,TGTGCCAGCAGTTTAGGAGGGGCTGCTTACTATGGCTACACCTTC,CASSLGGAAYYGYTF
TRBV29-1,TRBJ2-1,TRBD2,TGCAGCGCCGCCCGGGACTACCAAAGGATTAGCTCCTACAATGAGCAGTTCTTC,CSAARDYQRISSYNEQFF
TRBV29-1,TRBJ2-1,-,TGCAGCGTTTTGGGAGTCCTTCCAGCGGAATCCTACAATGAGCAGTTCTTC,CSVLGVLPAESYNEQFF
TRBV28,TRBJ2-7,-,TGTGCCAGCAGTTTGCGTTCAGGGTATCGCGAGCAGTACTTC,CASSLRSGYREQYF
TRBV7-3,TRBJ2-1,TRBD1,TGTGCCAGCAGCTTATTCGGGACAGATAACAATGAGCAGTTCTTC,CASSLFGTDNNEQFF
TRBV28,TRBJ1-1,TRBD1,TGTGCCAGCACCCCTGGGACAGGGGCAACTGAAGCTTTCTTT,CASTPGTGATEAFF
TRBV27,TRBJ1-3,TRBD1,TGTGCCAGCAGTTTTTCTGGGACAGGGTTAACGTCTGGAAACACCATATATTTT,CASSFSGTGLTSGNTIYF
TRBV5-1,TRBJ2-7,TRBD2,TGCGCCAGCAGCTTGGGTGGTAGCGGGAGCTACGAGCAGTACTTC,CASSLGGSGSYEQYF
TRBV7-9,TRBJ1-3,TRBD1,TGTGCCAGCAGCCTCTGGACAGGACGCTCTGGAAACACCATATATTTT,CASSLWTGRSGNTIYF
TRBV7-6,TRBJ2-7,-,TGTGCCAGCAGCAAGGGACTGAAGAGCTACGAGCAGTACTTC,CASSKGLKSYEQYF
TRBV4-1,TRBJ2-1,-,TGCGCCAGCAGCCAAGAGAACCAGGTATACAATGAGCAGTTCTTC,CASSQENQVYNEQFF
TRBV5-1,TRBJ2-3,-,TGCGCCAGCAGCTTTGAAATCAGGGGAGCTGCCACAGATACGCAGTATTTT,CASSFEIRGAATDTQYF
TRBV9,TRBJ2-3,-,TGTGCCAGCAGCGTAGGGACTCTAAATACGCAGTATTTT,CASSVGTLNTQYF
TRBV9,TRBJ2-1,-,TGTGCCAGCAGCGGGGACTCTGGGAGCTCCTACAATGAGCAGTTCTTC,CASSGDSGSSYNEQFF
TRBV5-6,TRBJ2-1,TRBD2,TGTGCCAGCAGCTTGAGGGAGGGCAATGAGCAGTTCTTC,CASSLREGNEQFF
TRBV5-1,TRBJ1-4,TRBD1,TGCGCCAGCAGCGCTCAGGGGGGCAATGAAAAACTGTTTTTT,CASSAQGGNEKLFF
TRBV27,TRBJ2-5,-,TGTGCCAGCAGTTCCTTGCTCGGGGAGACCCAGTACTTC,CASSSLLGETQYF
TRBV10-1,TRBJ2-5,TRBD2,TGCGCCAGCAGTAAGGGACTAGCGCAAGAGACCCAGTACTTC,CASSKGLAQETQYF
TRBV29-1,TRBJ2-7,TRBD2,TGCAGCGTGGTCCGAGGGGGGACTAGCAGCTACGAGCAGTACTTC,CSVVRGGTSSYEQYF
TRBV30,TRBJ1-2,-,TGTGCCTGGAGGGGACTCGACAGCAAATTTAACTATGGCTACACCTTC,CAWRGLDSKFNYGYTF
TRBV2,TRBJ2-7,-,TGTGCCAGCAGTGATGCGTACGAGCAGTACTTC,CASSDAYEQYF
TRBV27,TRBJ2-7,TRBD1,TGTGCCAGCAGTTGGGGGGACAGGGCCGTGGACGAGCAGTACTTC,CASSWGDRAVDEQYF
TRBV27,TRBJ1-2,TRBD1,TGTGCCAGCAGTTTAAATTCAGGGGGCGCTGGTGGCTACACCTTC,CASSLNSGGAGGYTF
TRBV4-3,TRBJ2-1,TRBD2,TGCGCCAGCAGCCGATCATATAGCGGGAGGAACAATGAGCAGTTCTTC,CASSRSYSGRNNEQFF
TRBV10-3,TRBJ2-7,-,TGTGCCATCAGTGAAGGTGTAAGAACTAGACCGGGCGAGCAGTACTTC,CAISEGVRTRPGEQYF
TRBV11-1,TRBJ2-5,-,TGTGCCAGCAGCCAAAACCGGGAGACCCAGTACTTC,CASSQNRETQYF
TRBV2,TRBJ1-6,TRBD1,TGTGCCAGCAGCGAGAGTGGACAGGGTAATTCACCCCTCCACTTT,CASSESGQGNSPLHF
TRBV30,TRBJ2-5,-,TGTGCCTGGACGGAGCAAGAGACCCAGTACTTC,CAWTEQETQYF
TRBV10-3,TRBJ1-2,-,TGTGCCATCAGTGAGGGTAGCGCGGCTGAATATGGCTACACCTTC,CAISEGSAAEYGYTF
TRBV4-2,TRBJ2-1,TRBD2,TGTGCCAGCAGTATAAGCGGGGTTAAAAATGAGCAGTTCTTC,CASSISGVKNEQFF
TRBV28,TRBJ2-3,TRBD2,TGTGCCAGCAGTTCCTGGACTAGCGGGATAGGAGATACGCAGTATTTT,CASSSWTSGIGDTQYF
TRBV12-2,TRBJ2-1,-,TGTGCAAGTCGCTTAGGCCCCACTAGCGGGATGGACGATGAGCAGTTCTTC,CASRLGPTSGMDDEQFF
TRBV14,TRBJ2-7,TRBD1,TGTGCCAGCAGCCGGGGGCAGGGGGCGCCCAACGAGCAGTACTTC,CASSRGQGAPNEQYF
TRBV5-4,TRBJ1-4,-,TGTGCCAGCAGCTTAGCAAATGAAAAACTGTTTTTT,CASSLANEKLFF
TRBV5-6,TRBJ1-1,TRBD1,TGTGCCAGCAGCCAGTTAGGACAGGGCACTGAAGCTTTCTTT,CASSQLGQGTEAFF
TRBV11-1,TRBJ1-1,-,TGTGCCAGCAGCTTCAAAGGAGGCACGGCTGAAGCTTTCTTT,CASSFKGGTAEAFF
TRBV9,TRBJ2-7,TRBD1,TGTGCCAGCAGCTCCCAGCCGACAGGGAACTACGAGCAGTACTTC,CASSSQPTGNYEQYF